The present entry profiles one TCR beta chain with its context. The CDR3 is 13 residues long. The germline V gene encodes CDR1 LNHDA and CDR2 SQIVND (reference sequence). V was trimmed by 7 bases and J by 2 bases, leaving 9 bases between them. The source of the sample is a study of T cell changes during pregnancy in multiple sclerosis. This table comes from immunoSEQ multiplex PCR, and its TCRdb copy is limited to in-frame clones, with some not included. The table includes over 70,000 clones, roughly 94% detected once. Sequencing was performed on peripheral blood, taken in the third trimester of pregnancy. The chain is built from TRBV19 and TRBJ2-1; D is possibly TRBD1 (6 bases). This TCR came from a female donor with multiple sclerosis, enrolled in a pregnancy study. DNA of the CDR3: TGTGCCAGTACGGCAGGGGCCTACAATGAGCAGTTCTTC. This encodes CASTAGAYNEQFF.